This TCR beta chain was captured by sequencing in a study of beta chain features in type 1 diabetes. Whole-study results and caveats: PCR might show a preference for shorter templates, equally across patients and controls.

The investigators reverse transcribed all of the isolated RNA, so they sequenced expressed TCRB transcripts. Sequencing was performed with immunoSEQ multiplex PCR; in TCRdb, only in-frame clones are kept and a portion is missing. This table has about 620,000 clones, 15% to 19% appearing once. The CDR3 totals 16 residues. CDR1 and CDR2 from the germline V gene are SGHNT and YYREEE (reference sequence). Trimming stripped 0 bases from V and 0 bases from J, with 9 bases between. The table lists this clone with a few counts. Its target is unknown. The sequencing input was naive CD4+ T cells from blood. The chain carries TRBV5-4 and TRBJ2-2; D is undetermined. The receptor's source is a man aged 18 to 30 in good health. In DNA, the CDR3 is TGTGCCAGCAGCTTGGCCTGGCGCGCGAACACCGGGGAGCTGTTTTTT. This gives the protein CASSLAWRANTGELFF.